These 16 T cell receptor beta chains share one sample of origin, sequenced in a study of T cell repertoires in cytomegalovirus infection. These receptors have no known antigen. TCRdb itself ran the reads through MiXCR, one entry per CDR3 protein. The table shows about half a million distinct CDR3 sequences, with more than 40% occurring only once. Sequenced material: cultured PBMCs, taken from culture after CMV antigen stimulation. Receptors originate from a human donor in good health (CMV status not recorded). Some clones in this sample may be carry-over from other donors' samples.

The chain combines TRBV6-1 with TRBJ2-1; D ambiguous. The CDR3 consists of 16 residues. Germline V lookup: CDR1 MNHNS, CDR2 SASEGT. V was pared by 1 base and J by 8 bases, with 18 bases between. The CDR3 sequence is CASSEDGHSNWDEQFF. The DNA of the CDR3 is TGTGCCAGCAGTGAAGACGGCCACAGTAACTGGGATGAGCAGTTCTTC.

In its sample, this clonotype was seen a few times. V is TRBV20-1 and J is TRBJ2-7; D gene unclear. In germline, CDR1 is DFQATT, CDR2 SNEGSKA (reference sequence). Trimming took off 3 bases at V and 7 bases at J, with 16 bases between the two ends. The CDR3 runs 13 residues. The CDR3 region has the DNA TGCAGTGCTAGGGGCTCCTTTCTGTCGGAGCAGTACTTC. It translates to CSARGSFLSEQYF.

V is TRBV7-2 and J is TRBJ2-2; D gene ambiguous. The CDR3 spans 13 residues. Trimming stripped 3 bases from V and 5 bases from J, with 7 bases between. In germline, CDR1 is SGHTA, CDR2 FQGNSA. CDR3 sequence reads: CASSFLRTGELFF. In DNA form, the CDR3 reads TGTGCCAGCAGCTTCCTCAGGACCGGGGAGCTGTTTTTT. The entire variable domain, with the rest obtained from reference TRBV7-2 and TRBJ2-2, is as follows: GAGVSQSPSNKVTEKGKDVELRCDPISGHTALYWYRQSLGQGLEFLIYFQGNSAPDKSGLPSDRFSAERTGGSVSTLTIQRTQQEDSAVYLCASSFLRTGELFFGEGSRLTVL.

The sample holds one count of this clonotype. The chain links TRBV6-1 to TRBJ2-3; the D is unclear. V lost 4 bases to trimming and J lost 3 bases, with 14 bases between them. Germline CDR1 reads MNHNS; CDR2 reads SASEGT. The CDR3 spans 15 residues. CDR3: CASSGTHLGTDTQYF. The CDR3, as DNA: TGTGCCAGCAGTGGGACGCATTTAGGGACAGATACGCAGTATTTT.

This clonotype came up a few times. The rearrangement uses TRBV7-2 and TRBJ2-3, with D unclear. This CDR3 comprises 12 residues. Germline V CDR1 and CDR2: SGHTA, FQGNSA. Trimming stripped 3 bases from V and 4 bases from J, with 5 bases between. In DNA, the CDR3 is TGTGCCAGCAGCTTTTTTTCAGATACGCAGTATTTT. Translated: CASSFFSDTQYF.

The chain carries TRBV7-2 and TRBJ2-2, with D hard to call. The germline V gene encodes CDR1 SGHTA and CDR2 FQGNSA. CDR3 length equals 15 residues. The germline V and J ends were trimmed by 3 bases and 8 bases, with 16 bases remaining between them. The CDR3 sequence: CASSLGTALIGELFF. The DNA for the CDR3 is TGTGCCAGCAGCTTGGGAACAGCCTTGATAGGGGAGCTGTTTTTT.

The V gene is TRBV7-8, the J gene TRBJ2-7; tentatively, D is TRBD1 (6 bases). Germline V lookup: CDR1 SGHVS, CDR2 FQNEAQ. This CDR3 has 16 residues. The V gene lost 5 bases and the J gene lost 0 bases, with 17 bases spanning the gap. CDR3 region: CASSPNRAPFSYEQYF. CDR3 in DNA: TGTGCCAGCAGCCCGAACAGGGCTCCGTTCTCCTACGAGCAGTACTTC. Full variable domain (missing parts from reference TRBV7-8 and TRBJ2-7): GAGVSQSPRYKVAKRGQDVALRCDPISGHVSLFWYQQALGQGPEFLTYFQNEAQLDKSGLPSDRFFAERPEGSVSTLKIQRTQQEDSAVYLCASSPNRAPFSYEQYFGPGTRLTVT.

There are a few counts of this clonotype. The gene calls are TRBV7-2 and TRBJ2-5, with 7 bases fitting TRBD1. Unmatched junction bases numbered 5, after V lost 5 bases and J lost 5 bases. Germline V gives CDR1 SGHTA, CDR2 FQGNSA. The CDR3 extends over 13 amino acids. The CDR3 region is CASSRQGRETQYF. CDR3 nucleotides: TGTGCCAGCAGCCGACAGGGCCGGGAGACCCAGTACTTC.

The table lists this clonotype with a few counts. The V and J genes are TRBV7-2 and TRBJ1-1; the D is unclear. Trimming left V 4 bases short and J 1 base short, with 13 bases between. The CDR3 totals 15 residues. Germline CDR1 reads SGHTA; CDR2 reads FQGNSA. The CDR3 reads CASSSSRTPNTEAFF. CDR3 sequence (DNA): TGTGCCAGCAGCTCGTCAAGAACCCCGAACACTGAAGCTTTCTTT.

This clonotype was seen a few times. V and J are TRBV18 and TRBJ2-2; no reliable D call. V dropped 4 bases and J dropped 1 base, with 13 bases sitting between them. The CDR3 spans 16 residues. Germline V gene data show CDR1 as KGHSH and CDR2 as LQKENI. The CDR3 bases are TGTGCCAGCTCACAAGGCGTTACACGGAACACCGGGGAGCTGTTTTTT. Amino acid sequence: CASSQGVTRNTGELFF.

This chain connects TRBV5-4 to TRBJ2-6; D may be TRBD2 (6 bases). Germline V gene sequence: CDR1 SGHNT, CDR2 YYREEE (reference sequence). This CDR3 region has 17 residues. Trimming took off 4 bases at V and 4 bases at J, with 18 bases between the two ends. This chain's CDR3 is CASSPPVGGTGANVLTF. CDR3 DNA sequence: TGTGCCAGCAGCCCTCCCGTGGGCGGGACGGGGGCCAACGTCCTGACTTTC.

This clonotype showed up just a few times. The chain carries TRBV7-9 and TRBJ1-1; 12 bases are a match to TRBD1. This CDR3 region has 17 residues. In germline, CDR1 is SEHNR, CDR2 FQNEAQ (reference sequence). V lost 2 bases and J lost 3; bases outside the gene matches: 7. The CDR3 nucleotides read TGTGCCAGCAGCTTACTTCCGGGACAGGGGGCCGACACTGAAGCTTTCTTT. This sequence encodes CASSLLPGQGADTEAFF.

The gene calls are TRBV20-1 and TRBJ1-5, with a weak D call TRBD1 (6 bases). CDR1 and CDR2 from the germline V gene are DFQATT and SNEGSKA (reference sequence). V gave up 3 bases and J gave up 3 bases, with 15 bases separating them. This CDR3 spans 15 amino acids. The DNA of the CDR3 is TGCAGTGCTAGTCCCTATCGACAGGACAATCAGCCCCAGCATTTT. Its protein product is CSASPYRQDNQPQHF.

About this clonotype itself: The conserved phenylalanine or tryptophan normally closing the CDR3 is absent here, so this likely arose from a read error. The genes are TRBV7-6 and TRBJ2-7; TRBD1 aligns across 8 bases. The CDR3 loop spans 15 amino acids. V lost 4 bases and J lost 0; bases outside the gene matches: 5. Germline V gene data show CDR1 as SGHVS and CDR2 as FNYEAQ. The CDR3 here is CASSYWTGTSYEQYY. In nucleotides, the CDR3 is TGTGCCAGCAGCTATTGGACAGGGACCTCCTACGAGCAGTACTAC.

Regarding this clonotype: Relative to the germline gene, one junction end is altered; a read error may explain this. The chain couples TRBV6-1 to TRBJ1-4; D is ambiguous. Germline V gives CDR1 MNHNS, CDR2 SASEGT. The CDR3 length is 14 residues. The CDR3 here is CASSEGRINEKLFF. CDR3 DNA sequence: TGTGCCAGCAGCGAAGGACGGATTAATGAAAAACTGTTTTTT.

The V gene is TRBV7-2, the J gene TRBJ2-1, with TRBD2 as a possible D gene (7 bases). The CDR3 has 17 residues. The V end lost 1 base, the J end lost 6 bases, and 19 bases lay between the germline ends. The germline V gene has CDR1 SGHTA and CDR2 FQGNSA. CDR3 amino acids: CASSLGGGGTSFNEQFF. The CDR3 region has the DNA TGTGCCAGCAGCTTAGGGGGAGGGGGGACTTCTTTCAATGAGCAGTTCTTC.